This T cell receptor (beta chain) emerged from a study of CXCR3-negative and CXCR3-positive naive CD8 T cells. 5' RACE that incorporated UMI labels was used to prepare the TRB cDNA libraries. TCRdb re-called the 5' RACE reads and shows each CDR3 protein once, DNA omitted. The table counts about 81,000 distinct CDR3 sequences; more than 1.5% lies in the top ten. The CDR3 has 14 amino acids. Germline-derived CDR1 and CDR2 are LGHNA and YSLEER. Notes on the study in general: Within a donor, both naive subsets shared TRBV-TRBJ usage, unlike memory cells. Naive subsets did not differ in surface CD5, and the authors estimated TCR strength using properties of the TRB CDR3.

Worth noting for this clonotype: Its specificity is unknown.

Sequencing was done on a sample of naive CXCR3- CD8+ T cells from blood. The subset here: CD45RO-CCR7+CD27+CD95- naive CD8+ T cells lacking CXCR3 (TNR3-). The receptor was isolated from a human donor in good health. Some clones in this sample may be carry-over from other donors' samples. V is TRBV4-3 and J is TRBJ2-7; TCRdb's D call, TRBD1, is unchecked because there is no DNA. The CDR3 reads CASSPGQGRSEQYF.